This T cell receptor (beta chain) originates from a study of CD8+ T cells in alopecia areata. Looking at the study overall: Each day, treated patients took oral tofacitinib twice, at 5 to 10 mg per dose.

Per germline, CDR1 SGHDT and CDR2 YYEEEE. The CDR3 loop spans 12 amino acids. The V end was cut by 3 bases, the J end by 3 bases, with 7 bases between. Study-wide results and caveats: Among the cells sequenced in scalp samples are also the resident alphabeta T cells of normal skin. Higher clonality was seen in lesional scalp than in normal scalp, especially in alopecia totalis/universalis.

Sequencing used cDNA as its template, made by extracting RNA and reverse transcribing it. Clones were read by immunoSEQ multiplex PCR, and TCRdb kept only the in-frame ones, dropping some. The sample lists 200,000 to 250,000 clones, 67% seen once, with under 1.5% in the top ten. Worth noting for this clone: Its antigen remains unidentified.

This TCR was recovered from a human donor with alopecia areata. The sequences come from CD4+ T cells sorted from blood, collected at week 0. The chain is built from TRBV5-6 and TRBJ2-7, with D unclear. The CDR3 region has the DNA TGTGCCAGCAGCTCGACCGACTACGAGCAGTACTTC. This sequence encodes CASSSTDYEQYF.